Listed below are T cell receptor beta chains from one sample, sequenced in a study of cytomegalovirus exposure and HLA in healthy donors. Assay: immunoSEQ multiplex PCR; the TCRdb copy retains only in-frame clones and omits some. The data contain fewer than 200,000 clones, roughly 80% of them singletons. The sequencing sample was made of PBMCs. These receptors all stem from a middle-aged man in good health and CMV-seronegative. Both conserved end residues are part of each CDR3. A D gene is named only where the DNA matches it firmly. Clone size is not always given. Where it is, it says once, few, many or a class for expanded clones.

d_gene: TRBD2; abundance: once; j_gene: TRBJ2-1; v_gene: TRBV5-6; CDR3nt: TGTGCCAGCAGTCCGGAGTGGACTAGGGGATTCAGTGAGCAGTTCTTC; CDR3aa: CASSPEWTRGFSEQFF
d_gene: TRBD1; abundance: -; j_gene: TRBJ2-7; v_gene: TRBV7-9; CDR3nt: TGTGCCAGCAGCTCAACCCGGGACAGGGGCCCTTACGAGCAGTACTTC; CDR3aa: CASSSTRDRGPYEQYF
d_gene: -; abundance: -; j_gene: TRBJ2-7; v_gene: TRBV5-1; CDR3nt: TGCGCCACCTCCGCGGTCGGGAGTTCCGGACCTACGGCTGGGCAGTACTTC; CDR3aa: CATSAVGSSGPTAGQYF
d_gene: -; abundance: -; j_gene: TRBJ2-1; v_gene: TRBV6-5; CDR3nt: TGTGCCAGCAGATCATCGCTGGACACAAATGAGCAGTTCTTC; CDR3aa: CASRSSLDTNEQFF
d_gene: -; abundance: -; j_gene: TRBJ2-1; v_gene: TRBV19; CDR3nt: TGTGCCAGTAGTATAGAGAACCTAGGAAACAATGAGCAGTTCTTC; CDR3aa: CASSIENLGNNEQFF
d_gene: -; abundance: -; j_gene: TRBJ2-7; v_gene: TRBV18; CDR3nt: TGTGCCAGCTCACCGGGCCCGCTGAGCTCCTACGAGCAGTACTTC; CDR3aa: CASSPGPLSSYEQYF
d_gene: -; abundance: -; j_gene: TRBJ1-5; v_gene: TRBV7-2; CDR3nt: TGTGCCAGCAGCCAGGACAGCATTTATCAGCCCCAGCATTTT; CDR3aa: CASSQDSIYQPQHF
d_gene: TRBD1; abundance: -; j_gene: TRBJ1-4; v_gene: TRBV5-1; CDR3nt: TGCGCCAGCAGCTTGGGGACAGGGGGGCGTGAAAAACTGTTTTTT; CDR3aa: CASSLGTGGREKLFF
d_gene: -; abundance: -; j_gene: TRBJ2-1; v_gene: TRBV7-2; CDR3nt: TGTGCCAGCACCTTTACACGAAGCTCCTACAATGAGCAGTTCTTC; CDR3aa: CASTFTRSSYNEQFF
d_gene: TRBD2; abundance: -; j_gene: TRBJ2-7; v_gene: TRBV25-1; CDR3nt: TGTGCCAGCAGTGACCAGACTAGCGGTTCCTACGAGCAGTACTTC; CDR3aa: CASSDQTSGSYEQYF
d_gene: TRBD1; abundance: -; j_gene: TRBJ1-5; v_gene: TRBV5-8; CDR3nt: TGTGCCAGCAGCCCGGGACAGGGGACGATCAACTATAGCAATCAGCCCCAGCATTTT; CDR3aa: CASSPGQGTINYSNQPQHF
d_gene: TRBD1; abundance: -; j_gene: TRBJ1-1; v_gene: TRBV7-2; CDR3nt: TGTGCCAGCAGCGGACAGGGGAACACTGAAGCTTTCTTT; CDR3aa: CASSGQGNTEAFF